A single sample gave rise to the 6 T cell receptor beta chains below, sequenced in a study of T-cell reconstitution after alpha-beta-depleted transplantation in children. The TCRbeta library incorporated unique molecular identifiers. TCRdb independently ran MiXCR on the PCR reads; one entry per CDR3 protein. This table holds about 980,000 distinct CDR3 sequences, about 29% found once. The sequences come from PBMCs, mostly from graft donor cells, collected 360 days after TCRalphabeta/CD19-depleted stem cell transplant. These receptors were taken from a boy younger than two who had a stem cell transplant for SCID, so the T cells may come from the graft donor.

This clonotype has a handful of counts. The CDR3 DNA follows: TGTGCCAGCAGCGTAGGAAGGGGAGCCTGGTTCAATGAGCAGTTCTTC. The encoded protein is CASSVGRGAWFNEQFF. V gene TRBV9 combines with J gene TRBJ2-1; tentatively, D is TRBD1 or TRBD2 (5 bases each). CDR1 and CDR2 (germline): SGDLS, YYNGEE. Deletions cut 0 bases from V and 6 bases from J, with 16 bases between. This CDR3 contains 16 residues.

For the CDR3, the DNA is TGCGCCAGCAGCCTGCCCTGGACAGCGCCTTCAAAAGATGAGCAGTTCTTC. Protein product: CASSLPWTAPSKDEQFF. The rearrangement uses TRBV5-1 and TRBJ2-1; D perhaps matches TRBD1 (6 bases). Germline V CDR1 and CDR2: SGHRS, YFSETQ. Trimming removed 4 bases at V and 8 bases at J, with 25 bases between. The CDR3 sequence is 17 residues long.

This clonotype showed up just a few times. The CDR3 coding sequence is TGCGCCAGCAGTTCGGGGACCCCGAGGTTAGATACGCAGTATTTT. It translates to CASSSGTPRLDTQYF. The chain couples TRBV5-1 to TRBJ2-3, with D perhaps given as TRBD1 or TRBD2 (5 bases each). The CDR3 has 15 residues. The ends were cut back, 5 bases at V and 5 bases at J, with 18 bases in the middle. From germline, CDR1 is SGHRS and CDR2 YFSETQ. Full variable domain (outside the CDR3, taken from reference TRBV5-1 and TRBJ2-3): KAGVTQTPRYLIKTRGQQVTLSCSPISGHRSVSWYQQTPGQGLQFLFEYFSETQRNKGNFPGRFSGRQFSNSRSEMNVSTLELGDSALYLCASSSGTPRLDTQYFGPGTRLTVL.

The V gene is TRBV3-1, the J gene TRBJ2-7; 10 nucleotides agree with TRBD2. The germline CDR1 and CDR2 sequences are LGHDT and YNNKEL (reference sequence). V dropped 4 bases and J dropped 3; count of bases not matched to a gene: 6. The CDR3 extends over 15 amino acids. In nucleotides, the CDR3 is TGTGCCAGCAGCCGCTCTAGCGGGGGTCTCTACGAGCAGTACTTC. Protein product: CASSRSSGGLYEQYF.

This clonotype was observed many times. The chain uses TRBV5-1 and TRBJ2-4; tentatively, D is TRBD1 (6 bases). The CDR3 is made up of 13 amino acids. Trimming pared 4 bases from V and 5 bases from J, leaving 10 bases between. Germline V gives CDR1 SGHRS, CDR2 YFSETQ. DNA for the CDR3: TGCGCCAGCAGCGCTAACAGGGAAAACATTCAGTACTTC. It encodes CASSANRENIQYF.

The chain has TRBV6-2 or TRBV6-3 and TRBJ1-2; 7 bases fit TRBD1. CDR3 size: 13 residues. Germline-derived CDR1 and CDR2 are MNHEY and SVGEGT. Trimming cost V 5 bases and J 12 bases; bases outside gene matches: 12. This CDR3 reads CASSLPYRGEDTF. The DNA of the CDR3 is TGTGCCAGCAGTCTCCCATACAGGGGTGAGGACACCTTC.